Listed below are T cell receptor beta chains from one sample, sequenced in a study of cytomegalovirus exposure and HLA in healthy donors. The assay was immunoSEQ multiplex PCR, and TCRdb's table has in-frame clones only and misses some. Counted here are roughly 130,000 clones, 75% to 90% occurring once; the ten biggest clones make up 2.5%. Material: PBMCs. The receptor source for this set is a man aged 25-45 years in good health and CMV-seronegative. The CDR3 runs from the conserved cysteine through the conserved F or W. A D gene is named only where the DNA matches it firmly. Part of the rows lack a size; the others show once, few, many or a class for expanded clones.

TGTGCCAGCAGCATCAGAGACTACCAAACCTACGAGCAGTACTTC	CASSIRDYQTYEQYF	-	TRBJ2-7	TRBV7-9	-	15
TGTGCCAGCAGTGGACAGAAAGCTTTCTTT	CASSGQKAFF	-	TRBJ1-1	TRBV28	-	10
TGTGCCAGCAGCTTGACAGGGCCCTACAATGAGCAGTTCTTC	CASSLTGPYNEQFF	-	TRBJ2-1	TRBV5-4	-	14
TGTGCCAGCAATTCCGGGGATGAGCAGTTCTTC	CASNSGDEQFF	-	TRBJ2-1	TRBV7-8	-	11
TGCGCCAGCAGCCTAGGACTGTATAATTCCTACGAGCAGTACTTC	CASSLGLYNSYEQYF	-	TRBJ2-7	TRBV4-3	-	15
TGTGCCAGCAGTGATTATACAGGGGACACTGAAGCTTTCTTT	CASSDYTGDTEAFF	few	TRBJ1-1	TRBV6-1	TRBD1	14
TGTGCCAGCAGTTTCTGGCAGGGCAGCTCCTACGAGCAGTACTTC	CASSFWQGSSYEQYF	-	TRBJ2-7	TRBV27	-	15
TGTGCCAGCAGTACCGGACAGGGCGGGAGTCAGCCCCAGCATTTT	CASSTGQGGSQPQHF	-	TRBJ1-5	TRBV27	TRBD1	15
TGTGCCAGCAGCTTCCAGACGGCCGAGACTAGCGGATCCTACGAGCAGTACTTC	CASSFQTAETSGSYEQYF	-	TRBJ2-7	TRBV7-9	TRBD2	18
TGTGCCAGCAGCCGGGGGGGAACTGAAGCTTTCTTT	CASSRGGTEAFF	once	TRBJ1-1	TRBV6-5	-	12
TGTGCCAGCAACCGACGACAGGACCAAAATGAAAAACTGTTTTTT	CASNRRQDQNEKLFF	-	TRBJ1-4	TRBV21-1	-	15
TGTGCCAGCAGTGAGTCTAGCGGGAGTCCCTACAATGAGCAGTTCTTC	CASSESSGSPYNEQFF	few	TRBJ2-1	TRBV2	TRBD2	16
TGTGCCAGCATCCCTTACCACCACACAGATTTAATGAACACTGAAGCTTTCTTT	CASIPYHHTDLMNTEAFF	-	TRBJ1-1	TRBV28	-	18
TGTGCCAGCAGCTTTTGGGGACAACGCACCGGTTACTTC	CASSFWGQRTGYF	once	TRBJ2-7	TRBV5-4	-	13
TGTGCCAGCAGACAGGGTTCGTCTCTGAACACTGAAGCTTTCTTT	CASRQGSSLNTEAFF	few	TRBJ1-1	TRBV6-1	-	15
TGTGCCAGCAGCTTGGGACAGGGATATCAGCCCCAGCATTTT	CASSLGQGYQPQHF	-	TRBJ1-5	TRBV5-6	TRBD1	14
TGTGCCAGCAGCCCCAGGGGAATGGACGAGCAGTACTTC	CASSPRGMDEQYF	few	TRBJ2-7	TRBV13	-	13
TGTGCCAGCAGCTTAGGGACTAGCGGGAGGGCCGAGCAGTACTTC	CASSLGTSGRAEQYF	-	TRBJ2-7	TRBV7-2	TRBD2	15
TGCGCCAGCAGCCAAGAGGGGCTAGCGTCATCCTACGAGCAGTACTTC	CASSQEGLASSYEQYF	-	TRBJ2-7	TRBV4-1	-	16
TGCAGCGTTGTACTAGCGGGAGGTAGAGATACGCAGTATTTT	CSVVLAGGRDTQYF	-	TRBJ2-3	TRBV29-1	TRBD2	14
TGCGCCAGCAGCACCCAATCTAGCGGGACACGCGAGCAGTACTTC	CASSTQSSGTREQYF	-	TRBJ2-7	TRBV4-1	TRBD2	15
TGTGCCAGCAGTTTTTTTATAGGACTAGCACCAGATACGCAGTATTTT	CASSFFIGLAPDTQYF	-	TRBJ2-3	TRBV28	TRBD2	16
TGTGCCAGTAGCCGACAGGCGCCTAATGAAAAACTGTTTTTT	CASSRQAPNEKLFF	-	TRBJ1-4	TRBV19	-	14
TGTGCCAGCAGTTCCCCCGGGACTAGCGAGTACAATGAGCAGTTCTTC	CASSSPGTSEYNEQFF	-	TRBJ2-1	TRBV27	TRBD2	16
TGTGCCAGTATTTCAGCGGGTACAGATACGCAGTATTTT	CASISAGTDTQYF	-	TRBJ2-3	TRBV19	-	13
TGTGCCAGCTCACCGACGACCGGGGGTACCGTTGAAGCTTTCTTT	CASSPTTGGTVEAFF	-	TRBJ1-1	TRBV18	-	15
TGCGCCAGCAGCCCCCAAACAGGGGGCGACGAGCAGTACTTC	CASSPQTGGDEQYF	-	TRBJ2-7	TRBV4-1	TRBD1	14
TGTGCCTGGAGTGGTAGGGGGCGGAACACTGAAGCTTTCTTT	CAWSGRGRNTEAFF	-	TRBJ1-1	TRBV30	TRBD1	14
TGTGCTAGCAGCTTATTGACTAGCGCCAACAATGAGCAGTTCTTC	CASSLLTSANNEQFF	-	TRBJ2-1	TRBV7-7	TRBD2	15
TGTGCCAGCAGTTACTCACAGGGGCAACCCTACGAGCAGTACTTC	CASSYSQGQPYEQYF	-	TRBJ2-7	TRBV6-5	TRBD1	15
TGTGCCAGCAGTCCCCAAGAGGGATTGGGACAGCCCCAGCATTTT	CASSPQEGLGQPQHF	-	TRBJ1-5	TRBV2	-	15
TGTTCCAGCAGTCACGGTAACACTGAAGCTTTCTTT	CSSSHGNTEAFF	-	TRBJ1-1	TRBV7-9	-	12
TGTGCCAGCAGCTTACGGGACAGGAGCTACAATGAGCAGTTCTTC	CASSLRDRSYNEQFF	-	TRBJ2-1	TRBV7-9	TRBD1	15
TGTGCCAGCAGGGGGGCAGGGAGCACAGATACGCAGTATTTT	CASRGAGSTDTQYF	-	TRBJ2-3	TRBV28	-	14
TGCAGCGTTGAAGTCTGGACTAGTTCCTACGAGCAGTACTTC	CSVEVWTSSYEQYF	-	TRBJ2-7	TRBV29-1	TRBD2	14
TGTGCCAGCAGTGAGAGACCGGGACAGGGTTCCGAGCAGTACTTC	CASSERPGQGSEQYF	-	TRBJ2-7	TRBV6-4	TRBD1	15
TGTGCCAGCCGACCTACAGGGCCTGGGGCCAACGTCCTGACTTTC	CASRPTGPGANVLTF	-	TRBJ2-6	TRBV6-6	-	15
TGTGCCTGGAGTCAGGTGCTCGGTCAGCCCCAGCATTTT	CAWSQVLGQPQHF	-	TRBJ1-5	TRBV30	-	13
TGTGCCAGCAGCTTGGTCAGGGATAGCAATCAGCCCCAGCATTTT	CASSLVRDSNQPQHF	-	TRBJ1-5	TRBV5-6	-	15
TGCGCCAGCAGCCGGGACACATACACTGAAGCTTTCTTT	CASSRDTYTEAFF	few	TRBJ1-1	TRBV10-2	-	13
TGCGCCAGCAGCTTGGCTGGTCAGGGGTCATATGGCTACACCTTC	CASSLAGQGSYGYTF	-	TRBJ1-2	TRBV5-1	-	15
TGCAGCGTTGGGACAGGGGGTAATTCACCCCTCCACTTT	CSVGTGGNSPLHF	few	TRBJ1-6	TRBV29-1	TRBD1	13
TGTGCCAGCAGTTACGACCATCGGGGATATGAAAAACTGTTTTTT	CASSYDHRGYEKLFF	few	TRBJ1-4	TRBV6-5	-	15
TGTGCCAGTAGTAGCTCGACAGGAACCTACGAGCAGTACTTC	CASSSSTGTYEQYF	-	TRBJ2-7	TRBV19	-	14
TGTGCCAGCAGCCCAGCCGGGGGATTAGGTGGCTACACCTTC	CASSPAGGLGGYTF	-	TRBJ1-2	TRBV11-1	-	14
TGCGCCAGCAGTCAGGGACTAGCGGGAGGGCCCGATGAGCAGTTCTTC	CASSQGLAGGPDEQFF	-	TRBJ2-1	TRBV5-1	TRBD2	16
TGTGCCAGCAGCCGACTAGCGGGAGGGCCGGGCACAGATACGCAGTATTTT	CASSRLAGGPGTDTQYF	-	TRBJ2-3	TRBV7-9	TRBD2	17
TGTGCCAGCAGTTTTCGGACAGGAGGCGAGCAGTACTTC	CASSFRTGGEQYF	-	TRBJ2-7	TRBV28	TRBD1	13
TGTGCCAGCGGGGGACTATTACTTAATGAGCAGTTCTTC	CASGGLLLNEQFF	-	TRBJ2-1	TRBV7-9	TRBD2	13
TGTGCCAGCAGCTTAGGGCCAACCTATGGCTACACCTTC	CASSLGPTYGYTF	-	TRBJ1-2	TRBV7-2	-	13
TGTGCCAGCAGTTTAATGGGCCGTAGCGGGAGGGCCTACGAGCAGTACTTC	CASSLMGRSGRAYEQYF	-	TRBJ2-7	TRBV27	TRBD2	17
TGTGCCAGCAGTTCGCGACTAGCGGGAGGTTCCGATGAGCAGTTCTTC	CASSSRLAGGSDEQFF	-	TRBJ2-1	TRBV28	TRBD2	16